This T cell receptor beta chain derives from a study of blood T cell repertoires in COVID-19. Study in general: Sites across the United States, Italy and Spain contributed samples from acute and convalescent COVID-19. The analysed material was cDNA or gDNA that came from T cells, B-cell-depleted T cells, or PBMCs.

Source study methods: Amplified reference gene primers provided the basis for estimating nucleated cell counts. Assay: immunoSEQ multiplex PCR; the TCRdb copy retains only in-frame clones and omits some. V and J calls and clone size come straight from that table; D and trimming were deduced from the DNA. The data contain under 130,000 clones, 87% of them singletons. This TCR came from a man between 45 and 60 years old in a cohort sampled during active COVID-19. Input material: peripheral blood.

CDR3 nucleotide sequence: TGTGCCAGCTCACCACCTGAAGGGGTGTCCTACAATGAGCAGTTCTTC. The encoded protein is CASSPPEGVSYNEQFF. The chain recombines TRBV18 with TRBJ2-1; D may be TRBD1 (5 bases). V was shortened by 0 bases and J by 1 base, with 10 bases between the two germline ends. The CDR3 totals 16 residues. CDR1 is KGHSH and CDR2 is LQKENI in the germline V gene.